The next 4 T cell receptor beta chains were all read from a single sample in a study of molecular identifiers for immune sequencing clone quantification. TCRdb re-analysed the PCR reads in MiXCR, keeping a single row per CDR3 protein. The sample includes approximately 670,000 distinct CDR3 sequences, 20% seen only once; the top ten take 0.7% to 1%. The sequenced sample consisted of naive CD8+ T cells from blood, with Jurkat cell RNA spiked in. Subset described: FACS-sorted CD8+CD4-CCR7+CD45RA+ naive T cells. The receptors here all came from a human donor in good health. Some libraries in this study had Jurkat cell RNA spiked in.

A note on this clonotype: It may be a read error: a sequence one base away is much more abundant. The chain carries TRBV24-1 and TRBJ2-3; possibly TRBD1 for D (6 bases). Germline V gene sequence: CDR1 KGHDR, CDR2 SFDVKD. This CDR3 region has 15 residues. CDR3 coding DNA: TGTGCCGCCAGTGATTCCAGGGGCCGGACAGATACGCAGTATTTT. Translated, it gives CAASDSRGRTDTQYF.

This clonotype was observed at least ten times. The chain joins TRBV6-5 to TRBJ2-7; 10 positions agree with TRBD1. The CDR3 is 14 residues long. CDR1 and CDR2 from the germline V gene are MNHEY and SVGAGI. The J segment lost 4 bases and the V segment lost 5 bases, leaving 5 bases of the junction unmatched. The CDR3 bases are TGTGCCAGCAGTGAGGGACAGGGGTTGTACGAGCAGTACTTC. The encoded protein is CASSEGQGLYEQYF.

Many counts were recorded for this clonotype. One junction end does not reproduce the germline sequence, and a read error may be involved. CDR3 in DNA: TGCAGCGGGGGGACAGGGGCCGAGGAGTACTTC. Translating gives CSGGTGAEEYF. The V and J genes are TRBV29-1 and TRBJ2-7; 10 nucleotides line up with TRBD1. The V gene's germline CDR1 is SQVTM and CDR2 ANQGSEA. CDR3 length: 11 residues.

This clonotype was recorded a few times. V is TRBV30 and J is TRBJ1-1; 11 nucleotides align to TRBD1. The CDR3 length is 13 residues. Germline trimming cut 0 bases from V and 11 bases from J; bases unmatched to any gene: 5. CDR1 is GTSNPN, CDR2 SVGIG, per germline (reference sequence). The DNA of the CDR3 is TGTGCCTGGAGTGTACCGAGGGACAGGGGGGCTTTCTTT. Translation gives CAWSVPRDRGAFF.